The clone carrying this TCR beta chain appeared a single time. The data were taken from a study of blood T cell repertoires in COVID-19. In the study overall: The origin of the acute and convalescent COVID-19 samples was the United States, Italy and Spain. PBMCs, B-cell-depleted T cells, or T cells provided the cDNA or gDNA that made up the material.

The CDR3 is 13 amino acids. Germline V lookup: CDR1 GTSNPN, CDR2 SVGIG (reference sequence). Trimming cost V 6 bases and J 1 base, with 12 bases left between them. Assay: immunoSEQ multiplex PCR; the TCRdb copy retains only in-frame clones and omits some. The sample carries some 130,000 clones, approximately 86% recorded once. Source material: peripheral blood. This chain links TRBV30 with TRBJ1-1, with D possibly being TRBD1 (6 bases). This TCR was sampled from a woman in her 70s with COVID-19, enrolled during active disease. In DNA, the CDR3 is TGTGCCTGCTCAGGGGAGGGGAACACTGAAGCTTTCTTT. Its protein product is CACSGEGNTEAFF.